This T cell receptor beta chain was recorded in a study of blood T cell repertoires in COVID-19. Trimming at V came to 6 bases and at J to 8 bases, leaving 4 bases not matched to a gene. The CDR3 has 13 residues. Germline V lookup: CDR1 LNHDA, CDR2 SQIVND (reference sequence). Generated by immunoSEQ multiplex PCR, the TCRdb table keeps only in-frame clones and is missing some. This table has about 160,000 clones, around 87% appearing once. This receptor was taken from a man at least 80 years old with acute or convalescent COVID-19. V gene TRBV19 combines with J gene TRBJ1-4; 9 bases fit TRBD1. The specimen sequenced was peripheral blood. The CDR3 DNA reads TGTGCCAGTAGGACAGGGGGAAACGAAAAACTGTTTTTT. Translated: CASRTGGNEKLFF.